This paragraph covers one TCR beta chain sequence. No antigen is known for it. This specimen belongs to a study of response to subunit inactivated influenza vaccine. TCRdb fed the RT-PCR reads into MiXCR, producing one record per CDR3 protein. This sample has approximately 290,000 distinct CDR3 sequences; approximately 21% occur once, and the top ten carry about a tenth. The CDR3 has 14 residues. Trimming removed 4 bases from V and 5 bases from J, with 15 bases in between. Germline V gene sequence: CDR1 SGDLS, CDR2 YYNGEE. Study-level results: Each seasonal influenza vaccination recruits few new T cells, the authors suggested.

The genes are TRBV9 and TRBJ2-5, with D possibly being TRBD2 (6 bases). The material sequenced was PBMCs from blood, taken around 22 months after vaccination. The clonotype comes from a man between 45 and 75 years old who received an inactivated influenza vaccine. CDR3 sequence reads: CASSLMGGFETQYF. The CDR3 bases are TGTGCCAGCAGCCTCATGGGGGGTTTCGAGACCCAGTACTTC.